The sequence of this TCR beta chain was determined in a study of cytomegalovirus exposure and HLA in healthy donors. Profiled with immunoSEQ multiplex PCR; TCRdb holds only in-frame clones, not every one. Here the sample spans about 110,000 clones, around 83% being singletons. The V gene's germline CDR1 is SGHRS and CDR2 YFSETQ. With 1 base removed from V and 1 base from J, the gap between germline ends came to 11 bases. The CDR3 length is 15 residues. As regards this clone: Its antigen is not known.

Study-wide results and caveats: In vitro experiments confirmed that a few CMV-associated chains were specific for CMV antigens. The study designated 160 or so TCR beta chains cytomegalovirus-associated. High specificity and sensitivity for cytomegalovirus status were reported for the classifier.

The chain carries TRBV5-1 and TRBJ1-1, with D perhaps matching TRBD1 (6 bases). Material: PBMCs. This sequence originates from a woman aged 18 to 35 in good health and CMV-seropositive. CDR3 protein: CASSLSGHRNTEAFF. Written as DNA, the CDR3 is TGCGCCAGCAGCTTGTCGGGACATAGGAACACTGAAGCTTTCTTT.